This T cell receptor beta chain is from a study of T cell changes during pregnancy in multiple sclerosis. The V and J ends lost 4 bases and 1 base respectively, with 10 bases between them. The CDR3 sequence is 15 residues long. Germline V CDR1 and CDR2: MRHNA, SNTAGT. Sequenced by immunoSEQ multiplex PCR; TCRdb stores in-frame clones only, minus some. The table has almost 50,000 clones, 92% seen once. Sample: peripheral blood, taken after pregnancy. This TCR came from a female donor with multiple sclerosis, enrolled in a pregnancy study. J is TRBJ2-2 and V is TRBV6-4; perhaps TRBD1 as D (6 bases). The CDR3 region is CASSALQGNTGELFF. DNA of the CDR3: TGTGCCAGCAGTGCCTTACAGGGGAACACCGGGGAGCTGTTTTTT.